This T cell receptor (beta chain) was sequenced during a study of patients and donors after allogeneic stem cell transplantation. Via MiXCR, TCRdb re-called the RT-PCR reads, giving one row per CDR3 protein. In the table there are over 400,000 distinct CDR3 sequences, around 16% of which are singletons. A few counts support this clonotype. The specimen was blood, either unsorted or a sorted T cell fraction (not recorded which). This TCR came from a human donor who was either an allogeneic HSCT recipient or a stem cell or donor lymphocyte infusion donor (not recorded which). It is not recorded whose cells these are; they may come from a transplant donor.

The CDR3 loop reads CASSYFKSSESHTF. In DNA form, the CDR3 reads TGTGCCAGCAGTTACTTTAAGTCCTCTGAATCACACACCTTC. The chain links TRBV6-5 to TRBJ1-2; unclear D gene. V was pared by 1 base and J by 12 bases, with 18 bases between. This CDR3 contains 14 residues. CDR1 MNHEY and CDR2 SVGAGI come from the germline V gene.